This record covers a single T cell receptor beta chain. As yet, its antigen is unknown. This specimen comes from a study of cytomegalovirus exposure and HLA in healthy donors. Study results and limitations: Earlier findings revealed that most TCR beta V segments proved productive either about 87% or about 30% of the time. Researchers counted 164 TCR beta chains as cytomegalovirus-associated. It was only CMV serostatus that was available as immune exposure information. Later work showed greater clonal expansion in HLA-associated TCR beta chains than in equally common others.

The CDR3 consists of 16 residues. Germline V gives CDR1 SEHNR, CDR2 FQNEAQ (reference sequence). J was trimmed by 1 base and V by 2 bases; bases with no gene match: 7. PCR was performed using 60 Vbeta and 13 Jbeta primers. Only in-frame clones appear in the TCRdb table, and some are missing; sequencing was by immunoSEQ multiplex PCR. The top ten hold 3.8% of the sample, which has about 110,000 clones, 55% to 65% seen once. Sequencing used PBMCs. The TCR comes from a man aged 25-40 years in good health and CMV-seropositive. This chain links TRBV7-9 with TRBJ1-1; TRBD1 aligns across 7 bases. The CDR3 nucleotides read TGTGCCAGCAGCTTATTAGGGGGCCGCGCGAACACTGAAGCTTTCTTT. Protein product: CASSLLGGRANTEAFF.